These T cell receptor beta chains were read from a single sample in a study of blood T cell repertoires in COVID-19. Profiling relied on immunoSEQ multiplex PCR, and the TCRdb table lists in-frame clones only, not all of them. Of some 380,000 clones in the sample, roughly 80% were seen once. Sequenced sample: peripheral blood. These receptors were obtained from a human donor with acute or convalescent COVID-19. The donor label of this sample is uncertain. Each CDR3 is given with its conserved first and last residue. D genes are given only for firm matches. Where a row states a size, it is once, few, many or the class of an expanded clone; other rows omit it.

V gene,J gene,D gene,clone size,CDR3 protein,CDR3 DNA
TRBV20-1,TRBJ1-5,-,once,CSASTAGGGQPQHF,TGCAGTGCTAGTACGGCGGGGGGTGGTCAGCCCCAGCATTTT
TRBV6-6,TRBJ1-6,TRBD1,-,CASSSTGLASSPLHF,TGTGCCAGCAGCTCGACAGGGTTAGCCAGTTCACCCCTCCACTTT
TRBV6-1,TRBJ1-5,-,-,CASSEARVRGGGKSQPQHF,TGTGCCAGCAGTGAAGCGAGGGTAAGGGGGGGAGGGAAGAGCCAGCCCCAGCATTTT
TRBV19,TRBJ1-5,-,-,CASSPDRFNQPQHF,TGTGCCAGTAGTCCAGACAGATTCAATCAGCCCCAGCATTTT
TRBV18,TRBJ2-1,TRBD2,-,CASSPPAGGNNEQFF,TGTGCCAGCTCACCACCAGCGGGAGGTAACAATGAGCAGTTCTTC
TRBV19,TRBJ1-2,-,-,CASSTPGGGRGYTF,TGTGCCAGTAGTACCCCGGGCGGGGGAAGGGGCTACACCTTC
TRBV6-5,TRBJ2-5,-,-,CASSTQHRVGETQYF,TGTGCCAGCAGTACCCAGCACAGGGTCGGAGAGACCCAGTACTTC
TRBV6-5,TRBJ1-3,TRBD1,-,CASRDQGASGNTIYF,TGTGCCAGCAGAGATCAGGGGGCCTCTGGAAACACCATATATTTT
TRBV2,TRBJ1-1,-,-,CASSLSGWNTEAFF,TGTGCCAGCAGCCTGTCAGGGTGGAACACTGAAGCTTTCTTT
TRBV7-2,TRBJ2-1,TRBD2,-,CASSLDLVGGVPRDEQFF,TGTGCCAGCAGCTTAGATTTAGTCGGGGGGGTCCCTCGGGATGAGCAGTTCTTC
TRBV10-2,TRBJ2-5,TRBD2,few,CASIGTGLAGAIKTQYF,TGCGCCAGCATTGGTACGGGACTAGCGGGAGCCATTAAGACCCAGTACTTC
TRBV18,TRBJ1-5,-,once,CASSQDGNQPQHF,TGTGCCAGCTCACAAGACGGGAATCAGCCCCAGCATTTT
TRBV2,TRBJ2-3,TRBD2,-,CAIGTSGRTKPYRTDTQYF,TGTGCCATCGGGACTAGCGGGAGGACTAAACCCTATCGCACAGATACGCAGTATTTT
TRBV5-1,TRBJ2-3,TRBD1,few,CASSWDRVGDTQYF,TGCGCCAGCAGCTGGGACAGGGTAGGGGATACGCAGTATTTT
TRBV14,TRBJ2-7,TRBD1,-,CASSPRGRTYEQYF,TGTGCCAGCAGCCCCAGGGGGAGAACCTACGAGCAGTACTTC
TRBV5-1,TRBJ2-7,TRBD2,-,CASSFIAGGTYEQYF,TGCGCCAGCAGCTTCATAGCGGGGGGGACCTACGAGCAGTACTTC
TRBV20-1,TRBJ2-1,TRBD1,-,CSASNPGGNNEQFF,TGCAGTGCTAGTAACCCAGGGGGTAACAATGAGCAGTTCTTC
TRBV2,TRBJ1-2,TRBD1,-,CASLAARQGNYGYTF,TGTGCCAGCTTGGCCGCCAGACAGGGTAACTATGGCTACACCTTC
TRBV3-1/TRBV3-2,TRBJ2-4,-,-,CASSPQGVGAKNIQYF,TGTGCCAGCAGCCCACAGGGAGTAGGTGCCAAAAACATTCAGTACTTC
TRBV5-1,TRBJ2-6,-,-,CASSAHGLSLSHSGANVLTF,TGCGCCAGCAGCGCGCATGGGCTGTCACTTTCCCATTCTGGGGCCAACGTCCTGACTTTC
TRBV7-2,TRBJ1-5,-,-,CASSLRQGFNQPQHF,TGTGCCAGCAGCTTACGGCAGGGGTTCAATCAGCCCCAGCATTTT
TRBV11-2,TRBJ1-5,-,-,CASSLVGGSQPQHF,TGTGCCAGCAGCTTAGTGGGAGGGTCTCAGCCCCAGCATTTT
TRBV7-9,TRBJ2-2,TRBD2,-,CASDLPQLATGELFF,TGTGCCAGCGACCTCCCCCAACTAGCGACCGGGGAGCTGTTTTTT
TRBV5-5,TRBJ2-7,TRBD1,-,CASSLAGGQNYEQYF,TGTGCCAGCAGCTTGGCAGGGGGACAGAACTACGAGCAGTACTTC
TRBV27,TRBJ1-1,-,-,CASSSAGGGSPEAFF,TGTGCCAGCAGTTCCGCGGGGGGCGGAAGCCCTGAAGCTTTCTTT
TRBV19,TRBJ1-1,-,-,CASSLADRPSEAFF,TGTGCCAGTAGTTTGGCGGACAGACCATCTGAAGCTTTCTTT
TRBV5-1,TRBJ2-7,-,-,CASSRRSGGGGEQYF,TGCGCCAGCAGCCGGAGGTCCGGGGGTGGGGGCGAGCAGTACTTC
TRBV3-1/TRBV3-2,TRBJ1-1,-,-,CASSPDRRYEAFF,TGTGCCAGCAGCCCCGACAGGAGATATGAAGCTTTCTTT
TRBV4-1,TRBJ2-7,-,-,CASSQESAYEQYF,TGCGCCAGCAGCCAAGAGTCTGCGTACGAGCAGTACTTC
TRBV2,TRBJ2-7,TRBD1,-,CASSITGTGGGEQYF,TGTGCCAGCAGTATAACCGGGACAGGAGGTGGCGAGCAGTACTTC
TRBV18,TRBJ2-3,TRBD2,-,CASSPYQRGIHSTDTQYF,TGTGCCAGCTCACCATACCAGCGGGGGATTCATAGCACAGATACGCAGTATTTT
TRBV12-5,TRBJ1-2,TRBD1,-,CASGWGQGTYTF,TGTGCTAGTGGTTGGGGACAGGGGACCTACACCTTC
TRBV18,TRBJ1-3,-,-,CASSPPLPSGNTIYF,TGTGCCAGCTCACCACCTCTCCCCTCTGGAAACACCATATATTTT
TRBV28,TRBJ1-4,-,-,CASSNGGVTNEKLFF,TGTGCCAGTAGCAATGGGGGGGTGACTAATGAAAAACTGTTTTTT
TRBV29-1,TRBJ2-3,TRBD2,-,CSERGTSGSSTDTQYF,TGCAGCGAACGGGGGACTAGCGGCTCTAGCACAGATACGCAGTATTTT
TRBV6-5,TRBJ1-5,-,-,CASSRQDRSNQPQHF,TGTGCCAGCAGCAGACAGGACCGAAGCAATCAGCCCCAGCATTTT
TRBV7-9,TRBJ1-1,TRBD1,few,CASSPGQRNTEAFF,TGTGCCAGCAGCCCGGGACAGAGGAACACTGAAGCTTTCTTT
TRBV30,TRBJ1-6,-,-,CAWSGQVNSPLHF,TGTGCCTGGAGTGGACAGGTCAATTCACCCCTCCACTTT
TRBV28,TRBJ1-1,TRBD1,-,CASSLSTGVNTEAFF,TGTGCCAGCAGTTTATCTACAGGGGTGAACACTGAAGCTTTCTTT
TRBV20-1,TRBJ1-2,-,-,CSARGGLGYTF,TGCAGTGCTAGAGGAGGTTTAGGCTACACCTTC
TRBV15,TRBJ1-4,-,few,CATSNSGWDEKLFF,TGTGCCACCAGCAATTCAGGGTGGGATGAAAAACTGTTTTTT
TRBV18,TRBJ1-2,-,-,CASSLADFYGYTF,TGTGCCAGCTCCTTGGCTGACTTCTATGGCTACACCTTC
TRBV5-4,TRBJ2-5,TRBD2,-,CASSLGEGLAGAETQYF,TGTGCCAGCAGCTTGGGGGAAGGACTAGCGGGGGCGGAGACCCAGTACTTC
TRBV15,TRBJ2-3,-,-,CATSRGYNPLTDTQYF,TGTGCCACCAGCAGAGGGTACAATCCTCTCACAGATACGCAGTATTTT
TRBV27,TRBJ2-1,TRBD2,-,CATGKAGGNYNEQFF,TGTGCCACCGGAAAAGCGGGGGGGAACTACAATGAGCAGTTCTTC
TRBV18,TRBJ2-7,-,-,CASSPSRTAGFYEQYF,TGTGCCAGCTCACCAAGTCGGACAGCTGGATTCTACGAGCAGTACTTC
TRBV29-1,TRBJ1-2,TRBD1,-,CSVEDYVRDRGHPANYGYTF,TGCAGCGTTGAAGATTACGTTCGGGACAGGGGGCATCCCGCTAACTATGGCTACACCTTC
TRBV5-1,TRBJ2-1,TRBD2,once,CASSLAVTSGSWGSYNEQFF,TGCGCCAGCAGCTTGGCCGTGACTAGCGGGTCTTGGGGGTCCTACAATGAGCAGTTCTTC
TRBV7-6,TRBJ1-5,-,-,CASSPDGGGNQPQHF,TGTGCCAGCAGCCCAGACGGGGGAGGCAATCAGCCCCAGCATTTT
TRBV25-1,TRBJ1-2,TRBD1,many,CASSERGGFGYTF,TGTGCCAGCAGTGAACGAGGGGGCTTCGGCTACACCTTC
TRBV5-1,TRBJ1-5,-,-,CASSLAPGEGYQPQHF,TGCGCCAGCAGCTTGGCCCCAGGGGAAGGATATCAGCCCCAGCATTTT
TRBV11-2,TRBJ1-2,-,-,CASSPGQPIYGYTF,TGTGCCAGCAGCCCTGGACAGCCAATCTATGGCTACACCTTC
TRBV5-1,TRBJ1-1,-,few,CASSSMITGREGSFF,TGCGCCAGCAGCTCAATGATAACAGGGAGGGAAGGGTCTTTCTTT
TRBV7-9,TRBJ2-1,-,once,CASSLASQYNEQFF,TGTGCCAGCAGCTTAGCGTCCCAGTACAATGAGCAGTTCTTC